This T cell receptor beta chain was sequenced for a study of T-cell reconstitution after alpha-beta-depleted transplantation in children (TCRdb year 2016). Regarding the research as a whole: T-cell immune reconstitution after TCRalphabeta/CD19-depleted allogeneic hematopoietic cell transplantation in children was quantitatively tracked in the study by means of TCR repertoire profiling.

Interpreted using the paper, the treatment or condition label stands for: allogeneic hematopoietic cell transplantation with graft depleted of TCRalphabeta T cells and CD19 B cells. The children who served as transplant recipients had been given grafts of TCRalphabeta/CD19-depleted allogeneic hematopoietic cells. A distance of 18 bases separates the germline ends of V and J, which lose 3 bases and 0 bases respectively. The CDR3 runs 16 amino acids, cysteine and phenylalanine included. Here the CDR3 DNA is all that survives: 48 bases in frame from base 1. According to the germline V gene (reference sequence), CDR1 reads DFQATT and CDR2 reads SNEGSKA. Library preparation was by PCR. Sequencing was performed on an Illumina HiSeq 2500. To normalize quantification of the TCRbeta repertoire, the TCR libraries were built with molecular barcoding that relied on unique molecular identifiers. TCRdb reprocessing: public reads trimmed at Q25 with fastp, clones called with MiXCR, in-frame beta chains kept. Each CDR3 protein appears once, grouped with its most common genes and DNA. The sample table records 300,000 to 400,000 distinct CDR3 sequences; around 25% of these occur just once. The ten most abundant clones make up 9.5% to 12% of the sample.

What the work shows at the level of the full study, not this receptor alone: The frequencies of hyperexpanded clones fell over the following months, and after one year, T-cell counts and TCRbeta diversity were mostly attributed to newly produced T cells. In some patients, the high TCRbeta diversity seen at day 60 was put down to recipient T cells and intrathymic progenitors that had survived conditioning. The apparently early recovery of alphabetaT-cell counts about two months after transplant reportedly depended on only several hundred rapidly expanded clones that came from non-depleted graft cells.

In regard to this clonotype: The target of this receptor is not known. Base qualities are not provided; no much larger clone lies one nucleotide away.

The sequencing here drew on PBMCs, mostly from graft donor cells, taken 180 days after TCRalphabeta/CD19-depleted stem cell transplant. The sequence came from a male patient between 5 and 17 years old who had a stem cell transplant for acute lymphoblastic leukemia, so the T cells may come from the graft donor. The chain uses TRBV20-1 and TRBJ2-7, with TRBD1 as a weak D call on 6 bases. The DNA is as follows: TGCAGTGCTAGGGATGACAGGACAATGAGCTCCTACGAGCAGTACTTC. It encodes CSARDDRTMSSYEQYF.